This entry describes one T cell receptor (beta chain). Its antigen specificity is not known. No quality values exist for individual bases; no much larger clone is one base distant. The sample is drawn from a study of shared clonotypes between healthy human individuals (dated by TCRdb to the early 2020s). With respect to the entire study: The cohort comprised two women and three men aged 18 to 49 years. Leukapheresis yielded between about 0.94 and 8.9 billion PBMCs per donor. For each donor, three plates each were used for CD4 naive and CD4 memory, two plates were used for CD8 naive, and one plate was used for CD8 memory. Different laboratories and diverse techniques were used to prepare libraries and sequence TCR repertoires, to increase sequencing depth and limit assay-specific biases. Blood TCR repertoires of about five healthy adults were deeply sequenced to estimate repertoire size and the extent of clonotype sharing between individuals. Broad study findings and their caveats: Only blood was sampled, and tissue TCR repertoires likely differ from those in blood. Across several donors, around 5% of naive CD4, roughly 3.5% of naive CD8, under 2.5% of memory CD4, and 0.3% to 0.45% of memory CD8 clonotypes were shared. Compared with non-shared clonotypes, the clonotypes found in all four sorted-subset donors had higher generation probabilities. The genetic and exposure-history diversity represented was limited by the small number of donors. Pairwise subsampling led to the expectation that sequencing depth would affect the degree of clonotype sharing among donors. Larger estimated clonotype richness was generally found for naive subsets than for memory subsets. Incomplete sequencing was indicated by rarefaction of sorted-subset datasets, despite the large sequencing depth.

CD8 naive samples consisted of CD45RO-negative cells that were positively selected for CCR7, yielding a CD45RA+CCR7+ population without TemRA cells. Healthy HIV-negative adults with no recently reported acute infections or vaccinations were included as donors. Every donor was a Caucasian adult living in Nashville, Tennessee, USA. Blood was obtained by leukapheresis, after which PBMCs were separated by Ficoll-Histopaque density gradient centrifugation and cryopreserved in liquid nitrogen vapor phase. Purity and quantity of every magnetically sorted T cell population were checked by analytical flow cytometry. Each sorted fraction had its genomic DNA isolated and then quantified by UV absorbance on a Nanodrop 2000c. TCR CDR3 regions were amplified from genomic DNA by multiplex PCR using the deep immunoSEQ assay. For each cell subset, the extracted genomic DNA was distributed evenly across all wells of several immunoSEQ 96-well plates, and each plate served as one replicate. For sorted subsets, approximately 190 ng genomic DNA, equal to tens of thousands of T cell genomes, was loaded into each replicate PCR. Purified libraries were measured with a Qubit 3.0 fluorometer, size-checked on a Bioanalyzer 2100, and measured again with the KAPA Library Quantification kit. Every immunoSEQ 96-well plate was sequenced on a separate single-read 150-cycle Illumina NextSeq 550 flow cell. Under the source paper's analysis protocol: The immunoSEQ output contained only junctional sequences without quality scores, so filtering could not match that applied to full-length reads. To assign V/J genes and CDR3, sequences were annotated using PyIR, a Python wrapper for IgBLAST v1.9, with IMGT germline references. Reads with weak V/J assignments (E-value above 1e-6), missing CDR3, stop codons, out-of-frame junctions, or ambiguous translated residues were removed. V3J clonotypes were defined as sequences sharing the same inferred V gene, J gene, and CDR3 amino acid sequence. The percentage overlap between two repertoires was calculated by dividing the number of shared unique clonotypes by the size of the smaller repertoire. Repertoire richness was assessed with RTK rarefaction, the Chao1 estimator, and Recon v2.1 estimates of unobserved clonotypes. OLGA was used to compute generation probabilities for all TCRbeta clonotypes that the gDNA method yielded from a few donors. TCRdb mirrors the immuneACCESS table, restricted to in-frame sequences. Some clones are absent from its copies; in checked studies, under half trace to an unresolved V gene, and the reason for the others is unknown. The V and J calls and the clone size are those of that table, but D and trimming were determined from the DNA. This sample has approximately 720,000 clones in its table, and 92% of those were observed once. The ten largest clonotypes hold 24% of the sample.

At the junction V is shortened by 1 base and J by 6 bases, with 24 bases in between. From cysteine to phenylalanine, the CDR3 is 18 amino acids long. Just CDR3 DNA is preserved here, 54 bases in frame from base 1. CDR1 and CDR2 were assigned from the germline V gene as SGHDT and YYEEEE. The material sequenced was naive CD8+ T cells sorted from blood. Reading the label with the study, this specimen's cell subset or site is: CD45RA+CCR7+. The sequence came from a man aged 30-40 years in good health. The rearranged chain carries TRBV5-6 and TRBJ2-3, with a tentative D gene TRBD1 over 6 matching bases. This receptor carries the CDR3 CASSLKLLYVQQGDTQYF. Read as DNA, the sequence is TGTGCCAGCAGCTTGAAACTTCTTTACGTACAACAGGGTGATACGCAGTATTTT.